Each of the 18 T cell receptor beta chains below was sequenced from the same sample in a study of tumor-infiltrating lymphocytes in primary liver carcinoma. Researchers drew blood RNA from unsorted whole blood and extracted germline DNA as well. With a constant-region primer, TCR beta cDNA was made from approximately 500 ng of total RNA. Libraries for TCR beta were built through three nested multiplex PCR rounds, which together made up a slightly modified ARM-PCR procedure. PCR rounds one and two used TRBV1-TRBV30 forward primers with a C-beta reverse primer for 10 cycles each. TCRdb recomputed calls from the multiplex PCR reads with MiXCR, one row per CDR3 protein. The sample includes approximately 330,000 distinct CDR3 sequences, around 60% seen only once; the top ten take about 6%. Sequencing was performed on peripheral blood. These receptors originate from a man between 35 and 55 years old with primary liver carcinoma and hepatitis B virus infection.

Details on this clonotype: A junction boundary mismatches the germline segment, possibly from a read error. The V call is TRBV11-2, the J call TRBJ1-6; D may be TRBD1 (5 bases). CDR3 length: 18 residues. The germline V gene encodes CDR1 SGHAT and CDR2 FQNNGV. The CDR3 here is CASSLFGAETSSNSPFHF. The CDR3 DNA reads as TGTGCCAGCAGCTTATTCGGGGCGGAAACTTCTTCTAATTCACCCTTCCACTTT.

In the case of this clonotype: Without the conserved terminal phenylalanine or tryptophan, this CDR3 likely stems from a read error. The chain couples TRBV11-2 to TRBJ2-5, with 8 bases identical to TRBD1. This CDR3 spans 15 amino acids. Per the germline V gene, CDR1 is SGHAT and CDR2 is FQNNGV. In DNA form, the CDR3 reads TGTGCCAGCAGCTTAGCCAGGGGGCAGTCGGAGAGCCAGTACTTA. The encoded protein is CASSLARGQSESQYL.

On this clonotype itself: At one boundary the junction diverges from the germline segment, which might be a read error. V and J are TRBV6-2 or TRBV6-3 and TRBJ2-1; TRBD2 aligns across 9 bases. CDR3 size: 17 residues. Per germline, CDR1 MNHEY and CDR2 SVGEGT. The chain's CDR3 is CGSTSRVAGDTYNEQFF. The CDR3 DNA is TGTGGCAGCACCTCGAGGGTAGCGGGAGACACCTACAATGAGCAGTTCTTC.

In regard to this clonotype: Its ends do not fully match the called genes, so a read error is possible. This rearrangement joins TRBV6-2 or TRBV6-3 to TRBJ2-2; TRBD1 agrees at 7 bases. The CDR3 contains 15 residues. In germline, CDR1 is MNHEY, CDR2 SVGEGT. CDR3 amino acids: CVSRGTGVAPGELFF. The DNA of the CDR3 is TGTGTCAGCAGGGGAACAGGGGTCGCCCCCGGGGAGCTGTTTTTT.

The rearrangement links TRBV7-3 to TRBJ2-3; TRBD2 agrees at 7 bases. The germline V gene encodes CDR1 SGHTA and CDR2 FQGTGA. Unmatched junction bases numbered 6, after V lost 2 bases and J lost 7 bases. The CDR3 loop spans 14 amino acids. The CDR3 here is CASSLSWGGNTQYF. The CDR3 DNA reads TGTGCCAGCAGCTTATCTTGGGGAGGGAATACGCAGTATTTT.

This clonotype was recorded once. This may be a read error: a much more frequent sequence differs by one nucleotide. The chain recombines TRBV6-5 with TRBJ2-2, with 9 bases lining up with TRBD1. The CDR3 has 14 residues. Germline V gene lookup returns CDR1 MNHEY and CDR2 SVGAGI. Written as DNA, the CDR3 is TGTGTCAGCAGAACAGGGGGCGGCACCGGGGAGCTGTTTTTT. This gives the protein CVSRTGGGTGELFF.

This clonotype was seen only a few times. The chain is built from TRBV4-1 and TRBJ2-2; TRBD1 aligns across 7 bases. The V gene end was trimmed by 4 bases and the J gene end by 4 bases; junction bases not matched to a gene: 6. Germline V gene lookup returns CDR1 MGHRA and CDR2 YSYEKL. The CDR3 is made up of 15 amino acids. The CDR3: CASSPNRGRTGELFF. CDR3 coding DNA: TGCGCCAGCAGCCCAAACAGGGGACGCACCGGGGAGCTGTTTTTT.

This clonotype was counted a few times. The chain combines TRBV5-4 with TRBJ2-7; no clear D gene. The CDR3 has 13 amino acids. In germline, CDR1 is SGHNT, CDR2 YYREEE (reference sequence). V was shortened by 3 bases and J by 7 bases, with 14 bases between the two germline ends. The CDR3 nucleotides are TGTGCCAGCAGCTCGACCTATTACGCTGAGCAGTACTTC. Amino acids: CASSSTYYAEQYF.

The chain carries TRBV10-3 and TRBJ2-1; 8 bases align to TRBD1. Germline V CDR1 and CDR2: ENHRY, SYGVKD. CDR3 length: 13 residues. V trimming: 10 bases; J trimming: 9 bases; junction bases outside the gene matches: 11. In nucleotides, the CDR3 is TGTGCCACCCAGGACAGGGAATGGAGTGAGCAGTTCTTC. This codes for CATQDREWSEQFF.

Details on this clonotype: A clone one base away is much larger, so this may be a read error. This chain joins TRBV14 and TRBJ2-1; 10 positions match TRBD2. Germline CDR1 and CDR2: SGHDN and FVKESK. This CDR3 spans 16 amino acids. The CDR3 region is CTSSHPTSGVYNEQFF. The CDR3 nucleotides are TGTACCAGCAGCCATCCTACTAGCGGGGTCTACAATGAGCAGTTCTTC.

The chain couples TRBV11-2 to TRBJ2-5; a possible D gene is TRBD2 (6 bases). Per germline, CDR1 SGHAT and CDR2 FQNNGV. This CDR3 region has 13 residues. Trimming stripped 4 bases from V and 2 bases from J, with 8 bases between. The CDR3 is CASSSAGQETQYF. The CDR3 DNA reads TGTGCCAGCAGCTCCGCGGGGCAAGAGACCCAGTACTTC. Based on the CDR3 plus reference TRBV11-2 and TRBJ2-5, the full variable domain is EAGVAQSPRYKIIEKRQSVAFWCNPISGHATLYWYQQILGQGPKLLIQFQNNGVVDDSQLPKDRFSAERLKGVDSTLKIQPAKLEDSAVYLCASSSAGQETQYFGPGTRLLVL.

On this clonotype itself: A much larger clone sits a single nucleotide away, making a read error possible. The chain joins TRBV29-1 to TRBJ2-7; 7 nucleotides agree with TRBD2. The CDR3 has 12 amino acids. Germline V gene lookup returns CDR1 SQVTM and CDR2 ANQGSEA. Losses at the gene ends were 4 bases for V and 4 bases for J; bases not matched to a gene: 4. The CDR3 region has the DNA TGCAGCGTTGTTAACGGGGGGTACGAGCAGTACTTC. Translating gives CSVVNGGYEQYF.

The rearrangement uses TRBV6-1 and TRBJ2-3, with TRBD2 as a possible D gene (6 bases). Germline V gene sequence: CDR1 MNHNS, CDR2 SASEGT. Deletions cut 3 bases from V and 0 bases from J, with 16 bases between. This CDR3 is built from 17 residues. The CDR3, as DNA: TGTGCCAGCAGTGAGCCGGTCGGGGGTTATAGCACAGATACGCAGTATTTT. As protein: CASSEPVGGYSTDTQYF.

The chain combines TRBV29-1 with TRBJ2-1; no definite D call. V was pared by 3 bases and J by 16 bases, with 16 bases between. Germline V lookup: CDR1 SQVTM, CDR2 ANQGSEA. This CDR3 comprises 11 residues. The CDR3 loop reads CSVEDLLAHFF. In nucleotides, the CDR3 is TGCAGCGTTGAGGATCTCCTGGCGCATTTCTTC.

Only a few counts were recorded for this clonotype. The rearrangement joins TRBV6-1 to TRBJ2-5; 10 nucleotides align to TRBD1. The CDR3 totals 17 residues. In germline, CDR1 is MNHNS, CDR2 SASEGT. V dropped 5 bases and J dropped 2; count of bases not matched to a gene: 11. The CDR3 protein is CASSYGTGAPLQETQYF. The CDR3 DNA is TGTGCCAGCAGTTACGGGACAGGGGCCCCTCTTCAAGAGACCCAGTACTTC.

Details on this clonotype: A much larger clone sits a single nucleotide away, making a read error possible. The gene calls are TRBV6-2 or TRBV6-3 and TRBJ2-6; D is unresolved. The length of the CDR3 is 15 residues. Germline V gene lookup returns CDR1 MNHEY and CDR2 SVGEGT. The CDR3: CVSRRISSGANVLTF. CDR3 DNA sequence: TGTGTCAGCAGGCGGATCAGCTCTGGGGCCAACGTCCTGACTTTC.

The rearrangement joins TRBV11-2 to TRBJ2-7; D is possibly TRBD1 or TRBD2 (5 bases each). Germline V gene lookup returns CDR1 SGHAT and CDR2 FQNNGV. V lost 5 bases, J lost 9 bases, and 20 bases lay in between. CDR3 length equals 14 residues. The CDR3 loop is CASSPRWGSYVQYF. The CDR3, as DNA: TGTGCCAGCAGCCCGAGGTGGGGGTCCTATGTGCAGTACTTC.

Relative to its sample, this clonotype is medium-sized. This chain connects TRBV11-2 to TRBJ2-7; 9 bases match TRBD2. The CDR3 length is 19 residues. The germline V gene has CDR1 SGHAT and CDR2 FQNNGV. With 6 bases clipped from V and 0 bases from J, the junction kept 18 bases outside the gene matches. CDR3 in DNA: TGTGCCAGCAGAATTCTCCGGGGCGGGAGGGCCGATTCCTCCTACGAGCAGTACTTC. This encodes CASRILRGGRADSSYEQYF.